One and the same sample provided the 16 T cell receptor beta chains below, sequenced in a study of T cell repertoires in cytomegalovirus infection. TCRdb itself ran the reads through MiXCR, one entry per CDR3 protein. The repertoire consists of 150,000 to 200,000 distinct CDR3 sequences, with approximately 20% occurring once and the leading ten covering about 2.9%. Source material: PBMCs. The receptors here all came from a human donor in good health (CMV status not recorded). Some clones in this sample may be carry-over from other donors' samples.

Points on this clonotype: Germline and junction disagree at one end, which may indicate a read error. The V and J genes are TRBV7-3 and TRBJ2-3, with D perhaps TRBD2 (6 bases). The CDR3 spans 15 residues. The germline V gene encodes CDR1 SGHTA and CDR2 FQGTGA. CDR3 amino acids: CASSFSGLRTDTQYF. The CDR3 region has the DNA TGTGCCAGCAGCTTTAGTGGACTACGCACGGATACGCAGTATTTT.

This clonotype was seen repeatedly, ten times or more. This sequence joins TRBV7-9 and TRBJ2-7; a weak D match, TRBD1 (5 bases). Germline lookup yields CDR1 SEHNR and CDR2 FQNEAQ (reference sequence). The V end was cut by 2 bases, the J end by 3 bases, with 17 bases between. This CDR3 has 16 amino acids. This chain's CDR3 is CASSLLEQGYYYEQYF. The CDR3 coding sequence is TGTGCCAGCAGCTTATTGGAGCAGGGCTACTACTACGAGCAGTACTTC.

The CDR3 DNA is TGTGCCAGCAGTTCCGTACGCTACGAGCAGTACTTC. It encodes CASSSVRYEQYF. This chain joins TRBV12-3 or TRBV12-4 and TRBJ2-7; D not certain. This CDR3 has 12 amino acids. Trimming pared 4 bases from V and 3 bases from J, leaving 7 bases between.

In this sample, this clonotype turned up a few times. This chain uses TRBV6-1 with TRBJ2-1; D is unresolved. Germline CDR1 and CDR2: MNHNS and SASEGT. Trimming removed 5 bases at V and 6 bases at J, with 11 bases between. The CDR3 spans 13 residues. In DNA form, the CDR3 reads TGTGCCAGCAGTCCCCCCAATGGCAATGAGCAGTTCTTC. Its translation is CASSPPNGNEQFF.

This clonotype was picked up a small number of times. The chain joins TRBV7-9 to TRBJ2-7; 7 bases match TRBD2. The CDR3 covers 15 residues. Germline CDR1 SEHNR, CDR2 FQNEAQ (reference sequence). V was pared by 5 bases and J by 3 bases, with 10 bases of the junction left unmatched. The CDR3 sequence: CASSRSGALLYEQYF. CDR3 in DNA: TGTGCCAGCAGCCGAAGCGGGGCACTCCTCTACGAGCAGTACTTC.

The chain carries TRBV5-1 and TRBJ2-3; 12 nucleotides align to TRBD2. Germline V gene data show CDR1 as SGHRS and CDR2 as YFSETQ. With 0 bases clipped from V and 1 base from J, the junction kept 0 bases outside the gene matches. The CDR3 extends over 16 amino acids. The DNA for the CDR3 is TGCGCCAGCAGCTTGGCTAGCGGGGGGGGCACAGATACGCAGTATTTT. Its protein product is CASSLASGGGTDTQYF.

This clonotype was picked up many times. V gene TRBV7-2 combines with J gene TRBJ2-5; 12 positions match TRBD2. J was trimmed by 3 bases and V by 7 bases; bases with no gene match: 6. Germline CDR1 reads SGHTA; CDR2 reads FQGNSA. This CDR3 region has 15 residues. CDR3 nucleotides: TGTGCCAGCAACGCAAGACTAGCGGGGGAAGAGACCCAGTACTTC. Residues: CASNARLAGEETQYF.

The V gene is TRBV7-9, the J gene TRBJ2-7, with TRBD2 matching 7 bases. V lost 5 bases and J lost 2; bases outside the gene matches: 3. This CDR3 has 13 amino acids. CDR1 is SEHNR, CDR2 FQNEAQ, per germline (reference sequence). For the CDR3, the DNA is TGTGCCAGCAGCCATGCGGGGGCCTACGAGCAGTACTTC. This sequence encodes CASSHAGAYEQYF.

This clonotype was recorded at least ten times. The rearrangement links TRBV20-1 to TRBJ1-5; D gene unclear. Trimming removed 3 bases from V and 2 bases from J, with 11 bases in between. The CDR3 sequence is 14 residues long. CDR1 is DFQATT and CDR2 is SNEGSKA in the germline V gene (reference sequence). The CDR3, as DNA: TGCAGTGCTAGGGACCCGTGGGGCAATCAGCCCCAGCATTTT. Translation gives CSARDPWGNQPQHF.

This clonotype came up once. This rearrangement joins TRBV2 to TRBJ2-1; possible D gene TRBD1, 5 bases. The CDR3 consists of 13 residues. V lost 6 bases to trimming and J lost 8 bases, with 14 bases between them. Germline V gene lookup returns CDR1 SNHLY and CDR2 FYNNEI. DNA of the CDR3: TGTGCCAGCAGATTGGGGCCCCAGGATGAGCAGTTCTTC. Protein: CASRLGPQDEQFF.

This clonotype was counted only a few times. The chain's CDR3 is CASSYPGQGVQPQHF. CDR3 in DNA: TGTGCCAGCAGTTACCCGGGGCAGGGGGTCCAGCCCCAGCATTTT. The chain employs TRBV6-6 and TRBJ1-5; TRBD1 matches at 7 bases. Unmatched junction bases numbered 8, after V lost 2 bases and J lost 7 bases. Looked up from germline, CDR1 is MNHNY and CDR2 is SVGAGI (reference sequence). This CDR3 comprises 15 residues.

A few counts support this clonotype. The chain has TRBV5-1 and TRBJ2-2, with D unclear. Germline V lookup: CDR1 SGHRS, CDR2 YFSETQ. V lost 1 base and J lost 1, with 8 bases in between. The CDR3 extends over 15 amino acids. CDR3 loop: CASSLTLLNTGELFF. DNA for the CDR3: TGCGCCAGCAGCTTGACATTGTTGAACACCGGGGAGCTGTTTTTT.

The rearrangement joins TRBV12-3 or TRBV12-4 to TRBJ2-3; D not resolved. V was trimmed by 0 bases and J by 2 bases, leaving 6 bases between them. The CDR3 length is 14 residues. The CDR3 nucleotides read TGTGCCAGCAGTTTAGCTCATGACACAGATACGCAGTATTTT. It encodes CASSLAHDTDTQYF.

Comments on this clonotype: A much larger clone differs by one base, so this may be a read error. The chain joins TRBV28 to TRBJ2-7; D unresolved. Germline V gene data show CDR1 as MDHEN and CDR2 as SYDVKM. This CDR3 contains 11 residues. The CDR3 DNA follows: TGTGCCAGCAGTTTATTCTACGAGCAGAACTTC. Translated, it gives CASSLFYEQNF.

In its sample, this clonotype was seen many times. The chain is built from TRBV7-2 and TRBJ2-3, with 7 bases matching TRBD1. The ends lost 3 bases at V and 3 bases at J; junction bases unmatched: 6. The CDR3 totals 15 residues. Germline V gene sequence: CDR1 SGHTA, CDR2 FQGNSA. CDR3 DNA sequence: TGTGCCAGCAGCTTTTGGACAGGAGCAACAGATACGCAGTATTTT. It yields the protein CASSFWTGATDTQYF.

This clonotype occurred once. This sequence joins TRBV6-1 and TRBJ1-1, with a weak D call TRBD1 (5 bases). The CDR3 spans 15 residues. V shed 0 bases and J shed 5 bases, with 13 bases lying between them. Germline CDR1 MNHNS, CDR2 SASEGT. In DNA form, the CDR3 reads TGTGCCAGCAGTGAAGCTACCAGGGCGGATACTGAAGCTTTCTTT. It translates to CASSEATRADTEAFF.